These T cell receptor beta chains were read from a single sample in a study of shared clonotypes between healthy human individuals. Sequencing was performed with immunoSEQ multiplex PCR; in TCRdb, only in-frame clones are kept and a portion is missing. The sample lists about 2.3 million clones, 85% to 95% occurring once. The sequenced sample was naive CD4+ T cells from PBMCs. The receptors here all came from a young man in good health. Some clones in this sample may be carry-over from other donors' samples. Both conserved end residues are part of each CDR3.

v_gene,j_gene,CDR3aa
TRBV5-4,TRBJ2-1,CASSSPRDYNEQFF
TRBV5-1,TRBJ2-3,CASSFSGLSTDTQYF
TRBV9,TRBJ2-2,CASSVLETNTGELFF
TRBV28,TRBJ2-7,CASSLPTGAGWQYF
TRBV19,TRBJ2-5,CASTPGRGAQYF
TRBV28,TRBJ1-5,CASSLGGQPQHF
TRBV6-5,TRBJ1-5,CASSYGRNQPQHF
TRBV7-2,TRBJ1-5,CASSPPGREQPQHF
TRBV28,TRBJ2-7,CASSTRDRGLEQYF
TRBV27,TRBJ2-5,CASSFSSGQWGETQYF
TRBV10-2,TRBJ1-1,CASSALPGTEAFF
TRBV5-1,TRBJ2-5,CASSLGEETQYF
TRBV5-4,TRBJ1-2,CASSITGFYGYTF
TRBV25-1,TRBJ2-3,CASSALGGPGTDTQYF
TRBV6-1,TRBJ1-5,CASSEVRVSNQPQHF
TRBV6-1,TRBJ1-2,CASSVIPGVKQFSTNYGYTF
TRBV7-2,TRBJ1-1,CASSLVWSAPEAFF
TRBV6-6,TRBJ2-1,CASSYGWAGGDNEQFF
TRBV9,TRBJ2-7,CASSGSGGSHSYEQYF
TRBV30,TRBJ2-5,CAWSWGETQYF
TRBV19,TRBJ2-7,CASSNSGPGLAGSQYF
TRBV27,TRBJ2-3,CASTSSGTQYF
TRBV10-3,TRBJ1-2,CAISAWERVSYGYTF
TRBV2,TRBJ1-2,CASSEFSLGGYTF
TRBV5-1,TRBJ2-3,CASSSTTSGRTDTQYF
TRBV25-1,TRBJ1-2,CASSSFGPNPGQGFGYTF
TRBV5-6,TRBJ1-2,CASSLGQGPGYTF
TRBV29-1,TRBJ1-4,CSALDSPTNEKLFF
TRBV2,TRBJ1-3,CASSTSSGNTIYF
TRBV28,TRBJ2-1,CASSLWGRSYNEQFF
TRBV1,TRBJ2-3,CTSSQDPGLADTDTQYF
TRBV28,TRBJ2-3,CASTGGGITDTQYF
TRBV28,TRBJ1-1,CANSPWTGQTEAFF
TRBV7-3,TRBJ2-7,CASSLNHPSGEQYF
TRBV6-5,TRBJ1-2,CATYLRGHAGYTF
TRBV15,TRBJ1-5,CATSRDRFGEAAQPQHF
TRBV27,TRBJ2-5,CASSSLTGYQETQYF
TRBV19,TRBJ2-7,CASRQGATSYEQYF
TRBV19,TRBJ1-2,CASSIGGGTNYGYTF
TRBV5-1,TRBJ2-2,CASSLDSNTGELFF
TRBV7-2,TRBJ2-7,CASSPVGTGGHEQYF
TRBV11-2,TRBJ1-4,CASSLEGGRGEKLFF
TRBV27,TRBJ2-2,CASSLLEDGTGELFF
TRBV10-3,TRBJ2-2,CAISVRVAGANTGELFF
TRBV18,TRBJ2-5,CASSRDLQETQYF
TRBV5-4,TRBJ2-3,CASSNRGPDTQYF
TRBV28,TRBJ1-3,CASSLPSVGAGNTIYF
TRBV27,TRBJ2-6,CASSRFGTGFSGANVLTF
TRBV5-1,TRBJ1-2,CASSLRAGTKEYGYTF
TRBV11-2,TRBJ2-1,CASSRDRGMYNEQFF
TRBV5-6,TRBJ1-1,CASSLRGYLLMNTEAFF
TRBV2,TRBJ1-5,CASSDETDQPQHF
TRBV2,TRBJ1-3,CASSRNTIYF
TRBV9,TRBJ2-6,CASSVGRLAGGKSGANVLTF
TRBV21-1,TRBJ2-7,CASSPQEAGYSYEQYF
TRBV6-6,TRBJ1-1,CASSRTGRVTEAFF
TRBV19,TRBJ2-1,CASSIGNEQFF
TRBV4-2,TRBJ2-2,CASSLRTRSGGELFF
TRBV7-3,TRBJ2-3,CASSLTARTGGITDTQYF